What follows are 31 T cell receptor beta chains derived from one specimen sequenced in a study of CD8+ T cells in alopecia areata listed by TCRdb under 2018. The label giving this sample's treatment or condition can be read as: oral pan-JAK inhibitor, 5-10 mg twice daily. Library preparation was by the immunoSEQ multiplex PCR assay. RNA was extracted from all samples and reverse transcribed into cDNA, which served as template for TCR sequencing. TCRdb's version of the immuneACCESS table is confined to in-frame rearrangements and falls short of the full clone set. An unresolved V gene accounts for under half of the shortfall where checked; the remainder is of unknown origin. Here the sample has more than 200,000 clones; approximately 40% occur a single time. Around 2.5% of the sample goes to the ten largest clones. The sequences come from CD4+ T cells sorted from blood, collected between weeks 36 and 40, from a patient treated with tofacitinib. Source of these receptors: a human donor with alopecia areata.

This chain connects TRBV6-1 to TRBJ2-6, with unresolved D. The CDR3 length is 14 residues. V lost 11 bases and J lost 0, with 11 bases in between. Germline lookup yields CDR1 MNHNS and CDR2 SASEGT. The CDR3 protein is CAGRSSSGANVLTF. The CDR3 DNA reads as TGTGCCGGACGAAGTAGCTCTGGGGCCAACGTCCTGACTTTC.

This clone appeared a few times. This rearrangement joins TRBV20-1 to TRBJ2-3; D not resolved. CDR3 size: 11 residues. Germline CDR1 reads DFQATT; CDR2 reads SNEGSKA (reference sequence). CDR3 amino acids: CRVASTDTQYF. As DNA, the CDR3 is TGCAGGGTAGCTAGCACAGATACGCAGTATTTT.

This clone was counted only a few times. V usage is TRBV7-2 and J usage is TRBJ1-1; D remains ambiguous. Germline loops: CDR1 SGHTA, CDR2 FQGNSA. V was cut by 5 bases and J by 8 bases, with 15 bases left in between. The CDR3 consists of 13 residues. The CDR3 region is CASSLLGRREAFF. CDR3 bases: TGTGCCAGCAGCCTCCTCGGCAGGAGAGAAGCTTTCTTT.

The chain has TRBV29-1 and TRBJ2-3; D may be TRBD1 or TRBD2 (5 bases each). Trimming pared 6 bases from V and 9 bases from J, leaving 22 bases between. The CDR3 runs 14 residues. The germline CDR1 and CDR2 sequences are SQVTM and ANQGSEA. The CDR3 nucleotides are TGCAGCGTCCTTCGGGCCGGAGGAGAGGGGACGCAGTATTTT. This codes for CSVLRAGGEGTQYF.

The table lists this clone with a few counts. The rearrangement links TRBV16 to TRBJ1-3, with D unclear. Per germline, CDR1 KGHSY and CDR2 FQNENV. V gave up 4 bases and J gave up 3 bases, with 7 bases separating them. The CDR3 is made up of 13 amino acids. DNA for the CDR3: TGTGCCAGCAGCCGTGACATTGGAAACACCATATATTTT. It is translated as CASSRDIGNTIYF.

The chain couples TRBV4-1 to TRBJ2-7; 8 bases align to TRBD1. V dropped 5 bases and J dropped 2; count of bases not matched to a gene: 8. The CDR3 consists of 15 residues. Per the germline V gene, CDR1 is MGHRA and CDR2 is YSYEKL. The CDR3 protein is CASSEFQDRAYEQYF. In DNA, the CDR3 is TGCGCCAGCAGCGAATTCCAGGACAGGGCCTACGAGCAGTACTTC.

This rearrangement joins TRBV15 to TRBJ1-2; D might be TRBD1 (6 bases). The CDR3 covers 15 residues. CDR1 is LNHNV and CDR2 is YYDKDF in the germline V gene (reference sequence). V lost 0 bases and J lost 1, with 9 bases in between. Here the CDR3 DNA reads TGTGCCACCAGCAGAGATCGACAGGTTAACTATGGCTACACCTTC. Its translation: CATSRDRQVNYGYTF.

This clone was detected many times. This chain joins TRBV29-1 and TRBJ2-3; D not resolved. The V gene lost 8 bases and the J gene lost 2 bases, with 11 bases spanning the gap. Germline CDR1 is SQVTM and CDR2 is ANQGSEA. This CDR3 has 12 residues. In DNA, the CDR3 is TGCAGCTCGGACGGATCCACAGATACGCAGTATTTT. This gives the protein CSSDGSTDTQYF.

This clone showed up just a few times. V is TRBV5-1 and J is TRBJ2-1; 14 bases agree with TRBD2. CDR1 is SGHRS, CDR2 YFSETQ, per germline. The CDR3 has 15 amino acids. The junction had 0 bases not matched to a gene; V was cut back by 0 bases and J by 7 bases. This CDR3 reads CASSLGTSGRNEQFF. The CDR3 DNA follows: TGCGCCAGCAGCTTGGGGACTAGCGGGAGGAATGAGCAGTTCTTC. Filled out from reference TRBV5-1 and TRBJ2-1, the complete variable domain reads KAGVTQTPRYLIKTRGQQVTLSCSPISGHRSVSWYQQTPGQGLQFLFEYFSETQRNKGNFPGRFSGRQFSNSRSEMNVSTLELGDSALYLCASSLGTSGRNEQFFGPGTRLTVL.

V usage is TRBV15 and J usage is TRBJ2-2; D is unresolved. The CDR3 contains 15 residues. Trimming stripped 0 bases from V and 6 bases from J, with 11 bases between. CDR1 and CDR2 (germline): LNHNV, YYDKDF (reference sequence). This CDR3 is CATSRDVQASGELFF. The CDR3 nucleotides are TGTGCCACCAGCAGAGATGTGCAGGCTTCCGGGGAGCTGTTTTTT.

The chain uses TRBV7-9 and TRBJ2-7; no clear D. V lost 5 bases and J 0 bases, leaving 8 bases between the germline ends. The CDR3 runs 13 residues. CDR1 is SEHNR and CDR2 is FQNEAQ in the germline V gene (reference sequence). The CDR3 is CASSPPSSYEQYF. The CDR3, as DNA: TGTGCCAGCAGCCCGCCAAGCTCCTACGAGCAGTACTTC. The entire variable domain, with the rest obtained from reference TRBV7-9 and TRBJ2-7, is as follows: DTGVSQNPRHKITKRGQNVTFRCDPISEHNRLYWYRQTLGQGPEFLTYFQNEAQLEKSRLLSDRFSAERPKGSFSTLEIQRTEQGDSAMYLCASSPPSSYEQYFGPGTRLTVT.

V is TRBV30 and J is TRBJ2-3; TRBD1 agrees at 10 bases. There are 15 residues in the CDR3. The V gene's germline CDR1 is GTSNPN and CDR2 SVGIG (reference sequence). Trimming at V came to 7 bases and at J to 3 bases, leaving 10 bases not matched to a gene. The CDR3 nucleotides are TGTGCCTTTCATTACCGGGACAGGGGAACAGATACGCAGTATTTT. Protein sequence: CAFHYRDRGTDTQYF.

This clone was detected only a few times. The chain links TRBV2 to TRBJ1-5; 7 bases are a match to TRBD1. J gave up 2 bases and V 6 bases, and 7 bases lay outside the gene matches. The CDR3 loop spans 15 amino acids. Germline CDR1 SNHLY, CDR2 FYNNEI. The CDR3 loop is CASRKQGMGNQPQHF. CDR3 in DNA: TGTGCCAGCAGAAAACAGGGGATGGGCAATCAGCCCCAGCATTTT. Complete variable domain (other parts from reference TRBV2 and TRBJ1-5): EPEVTQTPSHQVTQMGQEVILRCVPISNHLYFYWYRQILGQKVEFLVSFYNNEISEKSEIFDDQFSVERPDGSNFTLKIRSTKLEDSAMYFCASRKQGMGNQPQHFGDGTRLSIL.

This rearrangement joins TRBV25-1 to TRBJ2-3; D gene uncertain. V lost 5 bases and J lost 0, with 12 bases in between. Germline CDR1 and CDR2: MGHDK and SYGVNS. The CDR3 is 15 amino acids. DNA for the CDR3: TGTGCCAGCAGTTCTCTGGCAACTAGCACAGATACGCAGTATTTT. Translating it yields CASSSLATSTDTQYF.

The V call is TRBV9, the J call TRBJ2-3; the D gene could be TRBD1 or TRBD2 (5 bases each). The CDR3 loop spans 17 amino acids. Trimming removed 0 bases from V and 5 bases from J, with 19 bases in between. Germline values: CDR1 SGDLS, CDR2 YYNGEE. The CDR3, as DNA: TGTGCCAGCAGCGTAGAGGGGCGGTGGGGGTTCCAAGATACGCAGTATTTT. Translated, it gives CASSVEGRWGFQDTQYF. The whole variable domain, remainder taken from reference TRBV9 and TRBJ2-3, is DSGVTQTPKHLITATGQRVTLRCSPRSGDLSVYWYQQSLDQGLQFLIQYYNGEERAKGNILERFSAQQFPDLHSELNLSSLELGDSALYFCASSVEGRWGFQDTQYFGPGTRLTVL.

This clone was seen more than once but under ten times. The chain is built from TRBV5-6 and TRBJ1-5, with unresolved D. With 0 bases removed from V and 7 bases from J, the gap between germline ends came to 11 bases. Germline assignment: CDR1 SGHDT and CDR2 YYEEEE. This CDR3 has 14 amino acids. CDR3 coding DNA: TGTGCCAGCAGCTTGGGAATTCGTGGGCAGCCCCAGCATTTT. This gives the protein CASSLGIRGQPQHF.

J is TRBJ2-5 and V is TRBV7-2; 8 nucleotides agree with TRBD2. The better agreement between TRBJ2-7 and the DNA end casts doubt on the J call. The CDR3 is 16 residues long. The germline V gene encodes CDR1 SGHTA and CDR2 FQGNSA. The CDR3 DNA reads TGTGCCAGCAGCTTACGGGGCGGGACTAGCTCCTACGAGCAGTACTTC. Its protein is CASSLRGGTSSYEQYF.

Only a few counts were recorded for this clone. The rearrangement links TRBV29-1 to TRBJ2-2; TRBD1 is a possible D gene (6 bases). CDR1 is SQVTM and CDR2 is ANQGSEA in the germline V gene. The CDR3 runs to 12 residues. Between the trimmed V and J ends, which lost 6 bases and 6 bases, there was a span of 11 bases. CDR3 residues: CSVTEGAGELFF. CDR3 bases: TGCAGCGTCACAGAGGGGGCCGGGGAGCTGTTTTTT.

V usage is TRBV6-5 and J usage is TRBJ1-1; D uncertain. CDR3 length: 13 amino acids. CDR1 and CDR2 (germline): MNHEY, SVGAGI. V shed 3 bases and J shed 1 base, with 6 bases lying between them. The CDR3 sequence is CASSYSRNTEAFF. CDR3 coding DNA: TGTGCCAGCAGTTATTCGCGGAACACTGAAGCTTTCTTT.

The gene calls are TRBV10-3 and TRBJ2-5; tentative D call: TRBD2 (5 bases). Between the trimmed V and J ends, which lost 8 bases and 2 bases, there was a span of 12 bases. This CDR3 has 13 residues. CDR1 and CDR2 from the germline V gene are ENHRY and SYGVKD. CDR3 sequence reads: CAISRSGQETQYF. CDR3 in DNA: TGTGCCATCTCGAGGAGCGGTCAAGAGACCCAGTACTTC.

The genes are TRBV5-1 and TRBJ1-1; D call uncertain. The CDR3 contains 13 residues. The V gene lost 0 bases and the J gene lost 1 base, with 4 bases spanning the gap. Germline CDR1 SGHRS, CDR2 YFSETQ. The CDR3 region has the DNA TGCGCCAGCAGCTTGGGGACGAACACTGAAGCTTTCTTT. Translating gives CASSLGTNTEAFF.

The chain combines TRBV7-3 with TRBJ1-1; no clear D. CDR1 and CDR2 (germline): SGHTA, FQGTGA. V was clipped by 3 bases and J by 3 bases, with 8 bases between them. The CDR3 consists of 13 residues. CDR3 DNA: TGTGCCAGCAGCTTTTACGCACACACTGAAGCTTTCTTT. It yields the protein CASSFYAHTEAFF.

The rearrangement links TRBV7-9 to TRBJ2-5; D is possibly TRBD1 (5 bases). The CDR3 has 15 amino acids. CDR1 and CDR2 (germline): SEHNR, FQNEAQ (reference sequence). Trimming took off 2 bases at V and 6 bases at J, with 16 bases between the two ends. CDR3 nucleotide sequence: TGTGCCAGCAGCTTAACTGTCGGTGTGGGGCAGACCCAGTACTTC. Amino acids: CASSLTVGVGQTQYF.

V usage is TRBV5-4 and J usage is TRBJ2-4; D uncertain. Deletions cut 0 bases from V and 15 bases from J, with 19 bases between. The CDR3 is 14 residues long. CDR1 and CDR2 from the germline V gene are SGHNT and YYREEE (reference sequence). CDR3 amino acids: CASSLDKGSRFWYF. The CDR3 DNA reads as TGTGCCAGCAGCTTGGATAAAGGATCCCGTTTTTGGTACTTC.

The CDR3 coding sequence is TGTGCCAGCAGCTCGATAGCCTTCGAGACCCAGTACTTC. Protein sequence: CASSSIAFETQYF. The chain is built from TRBV7-8 and TRBJ2-5; D gene unclear. The germline V gene has CDR1 SGHVS and CDR2 FQNEAQ. The CDR3 has 13 amino acids. V was pared by 4 bases and J by 5 bases, with 11 bases between.

The genes are TRBV6-5 and TRBJ2-7, with a tentative D call TRBD2 (5 bases). Per the germline V gene, CDR1 is MNHEY and CDR2 is SVGAGI. This CDR3 contains 11 residues. V was shortened by 11 bases and J by 10 bases, with 18 bases between the two germline ends. CDR3: CALEFGNRQYF. The CDR3 DNA reads TGTGCCCTTGAGTTCGGGAACAGACAGTACTTC.

The CDR3 DNA sequence: TGCAGCGCCCCGGACCCCATCCAAAACAATGAGCAGTTCTTC. This gives the protein CSAPDPIQNNEQFF. V is TRBV29-1 and J is TRBJ2-1; unclear D gene. The CDR3 sequence is 14 residues long. Trimming left V 7 bases short and J 5 bases short, with 18 bases between. Per the germline V gene, CDR1 is SQVTM and CDR2 is ANQGSEA.

The sample holds one count of this clone. This rearrangement joins TRBV6-5 to TRBJ2-5, with D perhaps TRBD2 (6 bases). Germline V gives CDR1 MNHEY, CDR2 SVGAGI. V was trimmed by 6 bases and J by 2 bases, leaving 16 bases between them. This CDR3 spans 15 amino acids. DNA of the CDR3: TGTGCCAGCAGGCCCGGGGTAGCGGCACAAGAGACCCAGTACTTC. Translated, it gives CASRPGVAAQETQYF.

This clone came up a few times. CDR3: CASKELAERTGELFF. The CDR3 DNA reads as TGCGCCAGCAAGGAACTAGCGGAGAGGACCGGGGAGCTGTTTTTT. V usage is TRBV5-1 and J usage is TRBJ2-2, with TRBD2 identical over 8 bases. The CDR3 covers 15 residues. The trim removed 6 bases at V and 5 bases at J, leaving 9 bases unmatched. Looked up from germline, CDR1 is SGHRS and CDR2 is YFSETQ. The full variable domain, its missing parts supplied by reference TRBV5-1 and TRBJ2-2, is KAGVTQTPRYLIKTRGQQVTLSCSPISGHRSVSWYQQTPGQGLQFLFEYFSETQRNKGNFPGRFSGRQFSNSRSEMNVSTLELGDSALYLCASKELAERTGELFFGEGSRLTVL.

This clone occurred a few times. The V call is TRBV30, the J call TRBJ1-1; 7 bases match TRBD1. Germline V gene sequence: CDR1 GTSNPN, CDR2 SVGIG (reference sequence). The CDR3 spans 14 residues. The V gene end was trimmed by 5 bases and the J gene end by 6 bases; junction bases not matched to a gene: 12. As DNA, the CDR3 is TGTGCCTGGTATTCACCGGGACAGTTGGCTGAAGCTTTCTTT. The encoded protein is CAWYSPGQLAEAFF.

This clone was detected once. The chain recombines TRBV5-6 with TRBJ2-3; 8 positions agree with TRBD2. Trimming cost V 1 base and J 1 base; bases outside gene matches: 2. CDR3 length: 15 amino acids. Germline CDR1 reads SGHDT; CDR2 reads YYEEEE. In nucleotides, the CDR3 is TGTGCCAGCAGCTTGAGTAGCGGGGGCACAGATACGCAGTATTTT. This gives the protein CASSLSSGGTDTQYF.